A single sample gave rise to the 7 T cell receptor beta chains below, sequenced in a study of T cell responses to AZD1222 COVID-19 vaccine. The protocol was immunoSEQ multiplex PCR, while the TCRdb copy is restricted to in-frame clones and leaves out a portion. The sample yields about 120,000 clones, about 93% seen once. This material consisted of peripheral blood, taken 28 days after the second AZD1222 dose. The origin of the receptors is an adult who received the AZD1222 COVID-19 vaccine.

In DNA form, the CDR3 reads TGTGCCAGCAGTCCCAGACAGGGGACCCAGTACTTC. It is translated as CASSPRQGTQYF. The gene calls are TRBV27 and TRBJ2-5; 7 bases are a match to TRBD1. Germline V lookup: CDR1 MNHEY, CDR2 SMNVEV (reference sequence). The CDR3 contains 12 residues. J lost 7 bases, V lost 5 bases, and 4 bases had no gene match.

The V gene is TRBV5-6, the J gene TRBJ1-2; weak D call: TRBD1 (6 bases). V lost 7 bases to trimming and J lost 2 bases, with 18 bases between them. This CDR3 is built from 15 residues. Germline lookup yields CDR1 SGHDT and CDR2 YYEEEE. CDR3 residues: CASRSEAGVNYGYTF. In nucleotides, the CDR3 is TGTGCCAGCCGGTCCGAAGCAGGGGTGAACTATGGCTACACCTTC.

V usage is TRBV14 and J usage is TRBJ2-7; 12 positions agree with TRBD1. Germline CDR1 and CDR2: SGHDN and FVKESK. The junction had 5 bases not matched to a gene; V was cut back by 4 bases and J by 1 base. This CDR3 region has 16 residues. In DNA form, the CDR3 reads TGTGCCAGCAGCCCCTGGGACAGGGGGCCATCCTACGAGCAGTACTTC. It translates to CASSPWDRGPSYEQYF.

This sequence joins TRBV5-1 and TRBJ1-1; unclear D gene. This CDR3 has 14 residues. Germline CDR1 and CDR2: SGHRS and YFSETQ. V was shortened by 2 bases and J by 4 bases, with 12 bases between the two germline ends. The CDR3 DNA is TGCGCCAGCAGCTTCCACACAACCTCCACTGAAGCTTTCTTT. It encodes CASSFHTTSTEAFF.

V gene TRBV27 combines with J gene TRBJ2-3; 8 bases line up with TRBD2. The germline gives CDR1 MNHEY, CDR2 SMNVEV (reference sequence). Germline trimming cut 6 bases from V and 4 bases from J; bases unmatched to any gene: 0. The CDR3 loop spans 12 amino acids. The CDR3 is CASSGGADTQYF. The CDR3 DNA follows: TGTGCCAGCAGCGGGGGGGCAGATACGCAGTATTTT.

In this sample, this clone turned up once. The chain carries TRBV3-1 (or the pseudogene TRBV3-2) and TRBJ1-2; tentative D call: TRBD1 (5 bases). The germline V and J ends were trimmed by 6 bases and 7 bases, with 15 bases remaining between them. Germline values: CDR1 LGHDT, CDR2 YNNKEL (reference sequence). The CDR3 sequence is 13 residues long. CDR3 bases: TGTGCCAGCAGACACGTTGACAGTAGTGGCTACACCTTC. This translates into CASRHVDSSGYTF.

The chain combines TRBV5-1 with TRBJ2-5, with 8 bases identical to TRBD2. CDR1 is SGHRS, CDR2 YFSETQ, per germline. V dropped 0 bases and J dropped 5; count of bases not matched to a gene: 9. This CDR3 is 16 amino acids long. The CDR3 here is CASSLVTSDGWETQYF. DNA for the CDR3: TGCGCCAGCAGCTTGGTGACTAGCGATGGGTGGGAGACCCAGTACTTC.